Below, 7 T cell receptor beta chains from the same sample are listed, as sequenced in a study of cytomegalovirus exposure and HLA in healthy donors. 13 Jbeta primers and 60 Vbeta primers were used for the PCR. Assay used: immunoSEQ multiplex PCR; TCRdb lists only in-frame clones, some missing. Here the sample spans roughly 68,000 clones, more than 60% being singletons. Input material: PBMCs. These receptor sequences come from a male donor in good health and CMV-seropositive.

This sequence joins TRBV4-1 and TRBJ2-1; TRBD1 matches at 9 bases. Looked up from germline, CDR1 is MGHRA and CDR2 is YSYEKL. Trimming removed 4 bases from V and 8 bases from J; junction bases left unmatched: 6. The CDR3 runs 14 residues. As DNA, the CDR3 is TGCGCCAGCAGCCGGGACAGGGCTCCCGATGAGCAGTTCTTC. Amino acids: CASSRDRAPDEQFF.

This chain uses TRBV30 with TRBJ1-2; unclear D gene. Germline CDR1 GTSNPN, CDR2 SVGIG (reference sequence). The CDR3 covers 13 residues. V was trimmed by 0 bases and J by 7 bases, leaving 12 bases between them. CDR3: CAWSVVLGRGYTF. As DNA, the CDR3 is TGTGCCTGGAGTGTAGTATTGGGCCGTGGCTACACCTTC.

The J gene is TRBJ1-2, the V gene TRBV30; D might be TRBD1 (6 bases). Germline V gene data show CDR1 as GTSNPN and CDR2 as SVGIG (reference sequence). This CDR3 region has 13 residues. Trimming took off 4 bases at V and 2 bases at J, with 11 bases between the two ends. In DNA form, the CDR3 reads TGTGCCTGGAACCCAGACAGGAACTATGGCTACACCTTC. Protein product: CAWNPDRNYGYTF. Drawing the rest from reference TRBV30 and TRBJ1-2, the complete variable domain is SQTIHQWPATLVQPVGSPLSLECTVEGTSNPNLYWYRQAAGRGLQLLFYSVGIGQISSEVPQNLSASRPQDRQFILSSKKLLLSDSGFYLCAWNPDRNYGYTFGSGTRLTVV.

The rearrangement links TRBV11-2 to TRBJ2-1; the D gene is possibly TRBD1 (6 bases). Germline CDR1 SGHAT, CDR2 FQNNGV. The CDR3 is 14 amino acids. Trimming removed 5 bases from V and 4 bases from J, with 12 bases in between. DNA for the CDR3: TGTGCCAGCAGCCTTCGACAGGAATACAATGAGCAGTTCTTC. Translating it yields CASSLRQEYNEQFF.

V and J are TRBV6-5 and TRBJ1-1; D is unresolved. The germline V gene encodes CDR1 MNHEY and CDR2 SVGAGI. V lost 2 bases to trimming and J lost 6 bases, with 4 bases between them. The CDR3 has 11 residues. The CDR3 here is CASSYAAEAFF. In nucleotides, the CDR3 is TGTGCCAGCAGTTACGCAGCTGAAGCTTTCTTT.

This clone was picked up a small number of times. This chain uses TRBV6-5 with TRBJ2-2, with TRBD2 as a possible D gene (6 bases). From germline, CDR1 is MNHEY and CDR2 SVGAGI. The CDR3 contains 13 residues. V lost 3 bases, J lost 7 bases, and 9 bases lay in between. The CDR3 is CASSYGGGGELFF. In nucleotides, the CDR3 is TGTGCCAGCAGTTATGGGGGAGGCGGGGAGCTGTTTTTT.

The rearrangement links TRBV30 to TRBJ2-2, with TRBD1 as a possible D gene (6 bases). V dropped 2 bases and J dropped 5 bases, with 15 bases sitting between them. The CDR3 is 15 residues long. In germline, CDR1 is GTSNPN, CDR2 SVGIG (reference sequence). CDR3 DNA: TGTGCCTGGAGTCTCGGACAGCTCGGTACCGGGGAGCTGTTTTTT. Residues: CAWSLGQLGTGELFF.